This passage covers 18 T cell receptor beta chains from one sample sequenced in a study of radiation and T cells in renal cell carcinoma. Regarding time point: blood 4 weeks post-SBRT, at nephrectomy. Treatment denoted: 15 Gy SBRT to primary tumor, nephrectomy 4 weeks later. The data were produced by immunoSEQ multiplex PCR, yet TCRdb's version contains in-frame clones alone and is incomplete. The data show fewer than 85,000 clones, roughly nine tenths seen once. The sample in question was blood, obtained from a patient whose treatment included radiotherapy and nephrectomy. Source of these receptors: a woman between 65 and 79 years old with renal cell carcinoma.

This clone is a singleton in its sample. The CDR3 sequence: CASSRGGWSYEQYF. The CDR3 DNA reads TGTGCCAGCAGCAGGGGGGGGTGGTCCTACGAGCAGTACTTC. The chain uses TRBV28 and TRBJ2-7, with D perhaps assigned TRBD1 or TRBD2 (7 bases each). Germline values: CDR1 MDHEN, CDR2 SYDVKM. V was shortened by 6 bases and J by 1 base, with 13 bases between the two germline ends. The CDR3 has 14 residues.

The genes are TRBV5-6 and TRBJ1-1; D remains ambiguous. V lost 1 base, J lost 1 base, and 14 bases lay in between. Germline V lookup: CDR1 SGHDT, CDR2 YYEEEE. The CDR3 runs 16 residues. This CDR3 reads CASSLNLNFANTEAFF. The DNA of the CDR3 is TGTGCCAGCAGCTTGAATCTAAATTTTGCGAACACTGAAGCTTTCTTT.

This rearrangement joins TRBV5-8 to TRBJ1-4, with D maybe TRBD1 (6 bases). The CDR3 runs to 14 residues. V lost 2 bases to trimming and J lost 4 bases, with 9 bases between them. Germline V gene sequence: CDR1 SGHTS, CDR2 YDEGEE. The CDR3 loop reads CASSLQGFNEKLFF. As DNA, the CDR3 is TGTGCCAGCAGCTTACAGGGTTTTAATGAAAAACTGTTTTTT.

This clone was counted a single time. This rearrangement joins TRBV12-2 to TRBJ1-5; the D call of TRBD1 is as the table states it, not checked on the DNA. TRBV12-2 is designated a pseudogene. There are 18 residues in the CDR3. The CDR3 DNA is TGTGCAAGTCGCTTTCCTCCCCCACAGGGGGAAGCGGATCAGCCCCAGCATTTT. Its translation is CASRFPPPQGEADQPQHF.

This clone was seen once. The chain has TRBV19 and TRBJ2-7; TRBD2 matches at 7 bases. Germline CDR1 LNHDA, CDR2 SQIVND (reference sequence). Trimming removed 5 bases from V and 1 base from J; junction bases left unmatched: 11. This CDR3 has 16 residues. The CDR3 sequence: CASSQVAGRLSYEQYF. The CDR3 DNA reads as TGTGCCAGTAGTCAGGTAGCGGGCCGGCTTTCCTACGAGCAGTACTTC.

The rearrangement uses TRBV25-1 and TRBJ2-3; the D gene is possibly TRBD1 (5 bases). CDR3 length equals 13 residues. Germline V gene sequence: CDR1 MGHDK, CDR2 SYGVNS. V was pared by 4 bases and J by 4 bases, with 9 bases between. Here the CDR3 reads CASSVSGPDTQYF. The CDR3 coding sequence is TGTGCCAGCAGTGTGTCAGGGCCAGATACGCAGTATTTT.

The J gene is TRBJ1-1, the V gene TRBV6-5; 10 bases map to TRBD1. Germline CDR1 is MNHEY and CDR2 is SVGAGI. The CDR3 is made up of 14 amino acids. Trimming took 6 bases from V and 4 from J; bases not matched to a gene: 5. CDR3 sequence: CASSRTGGGTEAFF. The CDR3 DNA sequence: TGTGCCAGCAGCCGGACAGGGGGGGGCACTGAAGCTTTCTTT.

This clone was seen a few times. Here the CDR3 reads CASSEVGGGEQYF. CDR3 nucleotides: TGTGCCAGCAGTGAGGTAGGGGGTGGCGAGCAGTACTTC. The chain combines TRBV2 with TRBJ2-7, with D maybe TRBD1 (6 bases). V lost 3 bases and J lost 6, with 12 bases in between. This CDR3 has 13 amino acids. CDR1 is SNHLY, CDR2 FYNNEI, per germline.

The chain employs TRBV5-6 and TRBJ2-3; TRBD2 aligns across 8 bases. This CDR3 has 15 residues. Per the germline V gene, CDR1 is SGHDT and CDR2 is YYEEEE. Trimming took 2 bases from V and 1 from J; bases not matched to a gene: 3. CDR3 in DNA: TGTGCCAGCAGCTTAACAGCGGGGGGCACAGATACGCAGTATTTT. Translation: CASSLTAGGTDTQYF. The complete variable domain, with remaining parts taken from reference TRBV5-6 and TRBJ2-3, reads DAGVTQSPTHLIKTRGQQVTLRCSPKSGHDTVSWYQQALGQGPQFIFQYYEEEERQRGNFPDRFSGHQFPNYSSELNVNALLLGDSALYLCASSLTAGGTDTQYFGPGTRLTVL.

As regards this clone: This CDR3 is also generated by other DNA sequences in the sample. The V and J genes are TRBV7-3 and TRBJ1-1; no clear D gene. Germline V gives CDR1 SGHTA, CDR2 FQGTGA. This CDR3 contains 14 residues. V gave up 3 bases and J gave up 2 bases, with 10 bases separating them. Here the CDR3 DNA reads TGTGCCAGCAGCTTGGCAGGAGGAAACACTGAAGCTTTCTTT. This encodes CASSLAGGNTEAFF.

The chain carries TRBV4-3 and TRBJ1-5, with D maybe TRBD1 (6 bases). The CDR3 loop spans 15 amino acids. The V gene lost 0 bases and the J gene lost 5 bases, with 11 bases spanning the gap. Germline lookup yields CDR1 LGHNA and CDR2 YSLEER. CDR3 sequence reads: CASSQDFTGYQPQHF. CDR3 nucleotide sequence: TGCGCCAGCAGCCAAGATTTCACAGGGTATCAGCCCCAGCATTTT.

The chain combines TRBV7-2 with TRBJ1-1; 9 bases are shared with TRBD1. This CDR3 is built from 17 residues. V lost 1 base, J lost 5 bases, and 11 bases stayed unmatched. Germline values: CDR1 SGHTA, CDR2 FQGNSA. The CDR3, as DNA: TGTGCCAGCAGCTTAGGAGGGACCTCCGGGACAGGGACTGAAGCTTTCTTT. This gives the protein CASSLGGTSGTGTEAFF.

The table lists this clone with a count of one. This sequence joins TRBV4-2 and TRBJ2-6, with 12 bases matching TRBD2. The V segment lost 3 bases and the J segment 0 bases; nucleotides outside the gene matches: 9. Germline V gives CDR1 LGHNA, CDR2 YNFKEQ. The CDR3 contains 20 residues. CDR3 coding DNA: TGTGCCAGCAGCCAGTCTCTAGGACTAGCGGGGTTCTCTGGGGCCAACGTCCTGACTTTC. This translates into CASSQSLGLAGFSGANVLTF.

V gene TRBV28 combines with J gene TRBJ1-5; 8 bases align to TRBD1. In germline, CDR1 is MDHEN, CDR2 SYDVKM. CDR3 size: 18 residues. Trimming at V came to 5 bases and at J to 2 bases, leaving 14 bases not matched to a gene. This CDR3 reads CASSPNPWTGSGNQPQHF. The CDR3 DNA follows: TGTGCCAGCAGTCCCAATCCCTGGACAGGGAGTGGCAATCAGCCCCAGCATTTT.

J is TRBJ2-3 and V is TRBV4-3; 7 bases map to TRBD2. The CDR3 has 15 residues. J lost 5 bases, V lost 4 bases, and 9 bases had no gene match. Per the germline V gene, CDR1 is LGHNA and CDR2 is YSLEER. The CDR3 sequence: CASSRVGEGEDTQYF. The CDR3 nucleotides read TGCGCCAGCAGCCGTGTGGGGGAGGGAGAAGATACGCAGTATTTT.

J is TRBJ1-4 and V is TRBV19, with D unresolved. Germline V gives CDR1 LNHDA, CDR2 SQIVND (reference sequence). This CDR3 has 14 amino acids. Trimming shortened V by 0 bases and J by 7 bases, and 9 bases separated the two germline ends. The DNA for the CDR3 is TGTGCCAGTAGTATAGATCCCGGCACTGAAAAACTGTTTTTT. Protein product: CASSIDPGTEKLFF.

Written as DNA, the CDR3 is TGTGCCAGCCTCCTGTCGGGGAACACTGAAGCTTTCTTT. Translated: CASLLSGNTEAFF. The chain recombines TRBV2 with TRBJ1-1, with unresolved D. Germline CDR1 is SNHLY and CDR2 is FYNNEI. The length of the CDR3 is 13 residues. Trimming shortened V by 8 bases and J by 1 base, and 11 bases separated the two germline ends.

The V gene is TRBV5-4, the J gene TRBJ1-2; TRBD1 aligns across 9 bases. V lost 0 bases, J lost 5 bases, and 5 bases stayed unmatched. Germline-derived CDR1 and CDR2 are SGHNT and YYREEE (reference sequence). The CDR3 is 15 amino acids. For the CDR3, the DNA is TGTGCCAGCAGCTTGGGGGGACAGGGTTCTTATGGCTACACCTTC. Translation: CASSLGGQGSYGYTF. Full variable domain (remainder filled in from reference TRBV5-4 and TRBJ1-2): ETGVTQSPTHLIKTRGQQVTLRCSSQSGHNTVSWYQQALGQGPQFIFQYYREEENGRGNFPPRFSGLQFPNYSSELNVNALELDDSALYLCASSLGGQGSYGYTFGSGTRLTVV.